The 27 T cell receptor beta chains reported below all come from one sample, sequenced in a study of blood T cells in healthy people across ages. Then a second PCR, running roughly 6 to 12 cycles, was carried out with a sample-barcoded 5' primer and a J-beta primer mix. TCRdb reprocessed the 5' RACE reads via MiXCR and lists one record per CDR3 protein. Among some 1.5 million distinct CDR3 sequences, under 30% were seen once, and the ten largest hold over 7%. The specimen sequenced was blood. All receptors derive from a woman aged 25 to 39 in good health.

A note on this clonotype: A much larger clonotype is one base distant, so this may be a read error. V usage is TRBV20-1 and J usage is TRBJ2-7, with 10 bases fitting TRBD1. The CDR3 is 14 amino acids. Trimming removed 3 bases from V and 6 bases from J; junction bases left unmatched: 8. Germline lookup yields CDR1 DFQATT and CDR2 SNEGSKA (reference sequence). The CDR3 DNA follows: TGCAGTGCTAGGGGGGACAGGGGTACGCCCGAGCAGTACTTC. Translated, it gives CSARGDRGTPEQYF.

The chain carries TRBV12-3 or TRBV12-4 and TRBJ1-2; D call uncertain. The CDR3 loop spans 16 amino acids. The V end was cut by 1 base, the J end by 4 bases, with 16 bases between. CDR3 sequence reads: CASSLGEADSFYGYTF. The CDR3 region has the DNA TGTGCCAGCAGTTTAGGGGAGGCAGATTCCTTCTATGGCTACACCTTC.

The chain joins TRBV30 to TRBJ1-5; D is possibly TRBD1 (6 bases). Germline loops: CDR1 GTSNPN, CDR2 SVGIG (reference sequence). V lost 2 bases, J lost 1 base, and 12 bases lay in between. The CDR3 loop spans 15 amino acids. The CDR3 sequence: CAWSPGHLSNQPQHF. Here the CDR3 DNA reads TGTGCCTGGAGTCCGGGACACCTAAGCAATCAGCCCCAGCATTTT. The full variable domain, completed using reference TRBV30 and TRBJ1-5, is SQTIHQWPATLVQPVGSPLSLECTVEGTSNPNLYWYRQAAGRGLQLLFYSVGIGQISSEVPQNLSASRPQDRQFILSSKKLLLSDSGFYLCAWSPGHLSNQPQHFGDGTRLSIL.

This clonotype occurred many times. J is TRBJ2-5 and V is TRBV20-1, with 12 bases that match TRBD2. This CDR3 is 14 amino acids long. Germline V gene lookup returns CDR1 DFQATT and CDR2 SNEGSKA (reference sequence). The ends lost 3 bases at V and 3 bases at J; junction bases unmatched: 2. CDR3 amino acids: CSASPSGGEETQYF. The CDR3 bases are TGCAGTGCTAGCCCTAGCGGGGGGGAAGAGACCCAGTACTTC.

The chain uses TRBV6-6 and TRBJ1-1; D uncertain. V shed 8 bases and J shed 1 base, with 11 bases lying between them. This CDR3 is 13 amino acids long. From germline, CDR1 is MNHNY and CDR2 SVGAGI (reference sequence). This CDR3 is CASANAQNTEAFF. For the CDR3, the DNA is TGTGCCAGCGCGAACGCACAGAACACTGAAGCTTTCTTT.

This clonotype was counted a few times. The rearrangement uses TRBV15 and TRBJ2-1; TRBD1 aligns across 12 bases. With V trimmed by 0 bases and J by 10 bases, 7 bases remained unmatched. Germline loops: CDR1 LNHNV, CDR2 YYDKDF (reference sequence). The CDR3 covers 16 residues. CDR3 sequence reads: CATSRDPGQGANEQFF. For the CDR3, the DNA is TGTGCCACCAGCAGAGATCCGGGACAGGGGGCCAACGAGCAGTTCTTC.

Notes on this clonotype: A much larger clone lies a single base off, so this may be a read error. The rearrangement uses TRBV6-6 and TRBJ1-1, with unresolved D. Germline values: CDR1 MNHNY, CDR2 SVGAGI (reference sequence). The CDR3 runs to 13 residues. CDR3 nucleotide sequence: TGTGCCAGCAGCCCCGCCCTGAACACTGAATCTTTCTTT. Amino acids: CASSPALNTESFF.

The chain uses TRBV9 and TRBJ1-2; weak D call: TRBD1 (6 bases). Germline V gives CDR1 SGDLS, CDR2 YYNGEE. The CDR3 extends over 13 amino acids. V was cut by 6 bases and J by 4 bases, with 13 bases left in between. CDR3 DNA sequence: TGTGCCAGCACGCGGACAGATATCTATGGCTACACCTTC. Protein: CASTRTDIYGYTF.

This clonotype was found many times. This chain connects TRBV12-3 or TRBV12-4 to TRBJ2-4; D remains unclear. Trimming left V 2 bases short and J 10 bases short, with 6 bases between. The CDR3 contains 11 residues. CDR3 protein: CASSLFGIQYF. The CDR3 nucleotides are TGTGCCAGCAGTTTATTCGGGATTCAGTACTTC.

The chain recombines TRBV28 with TRBJ2-7; weak D call: TRBD2 (5 bases). V was trimmed by 5 bases and J by 7 bases, leaving 12 bases between them. Germline V gene data show CDR1 as MDHEN and CDR2 as SYDVKM. The CDR3 loop spans 12 amino acids. CDR3 region: CASSPRVEEQYF. In DNA, the CDR3 is TGTGCCAGCAGTCCGCGGGTTGAGGAGCAGTACTTC.

CDR3 in DNA: TGTGCCAGCAGTGAAAGCTCGGCAGGAGCGGGGGACCAAGAGACCCAGTACTTC. This translates into CASSESSAGAGDQETQYF. The chain is built from TRBV2 and TRBJ2-5; 8 nucleotides line up with TRBD2. Germline V lookup: CDR1 SNHLY, CDR2 FYNNEI. J lost 0 bases, V lost 2 bases, and 11 bases had no gene match. The CDR3 contains 18 residues.

Comment on this clonotype: Since a much larger clone is just one base distant, this may be a read error. The genes are TRBV29-1 and TRBJ2-4; D not certain. Near its end, the DNA agrees better with TRBJ2-1, so the J call may be wrong. The CDR3 has 15 amino acids. The germline gives CDR1 SQVTM, CDR2 ANQGSEA. The DNA of the CDR3 is TGCAGCGTTGATGGTCAGTTAAGAGCCAAAAACATTCAGTTCTTC. Amino acid sequence: CSVDGQLRAKNIQFF.

This clonotype was seen at least ten times. The chain links TRBV20-1 to TRBJ2-1; D unclear. V was clipped by 0 bases and J by 6 bases, with 12 bases between them. From germline, CDR1 is DFQATT and CDR2 SNEGSKA (reference sequence). The CDR3 is 14 residues long. CDR3 coding DNA: TGCAGTGCTAGAGAACCGAGAGCCCGCAATGAGCAGTTCTTC. Translating it yields CSAREPRARNEQFF.

There are a few counts of this clonotype. The genes are TRBV6-2 or TRBV6-3 and TRBJ2-7; maybe TRBD2 (6 bases). CDR1 is MNHEY and CDR2 is SVGEGT in the germline V gene. CDR3 size: 15 residues. The V end lost 6 bases, the J end lost 3 bases, and 18 bases lay between the germline ends. The CDR3 spells CASSAKASVDYEQYF. The CDR3 DNA follows: TGTGCCAGCAGCGCTAAGGCTAGCGTCGACTACGAGCAGTACTTC.

About this clonotype: A much larger clone lies one base from this, so it may be a read error. The V call is TRBV20-1, the J call TRBJ2-5, with D possibly being TRBD1 (5 bases). The CDR3 has 14 residues. Germline CDR1 and CDR2: DFQATT and SNEGSKA (reference sequence). The CDR3 spells CSARDPWGQDTQYF. DNA of the CDR3: TGCAGTGCTAGAGATCCCTGGGGCCAAGACACCCAGTACTTC.

Many counts were recorded for this clonotype. This chain links TRBV6-2 or TRBV6-3 with TRBJ2-1, with a possible D match to TRBD1 (5 bases). V dropped 2 bases and J dropped 10 bases, with 12 bases sitting between them. The CDR3 extends over 13 amino acids. Germline CDR1 is MNHEY and CDR2 is SVGEGT. The CDR3 region has the DNA TGTGCCAGCAGTTACCTCAAAGGACAAGAGCAGTTCTTC. Encoded protein: CASSYLKGQEQFF.

This clonotype was observed a handful of times. At one of its ends the junction is not consistent with the germline gene, which may arise from a read error. The chain has TRBV2 and TRBJ1-2, with a possible D match to TRBD1 (6 bases). CDR3 length: 12 amino acids. From germline, CDR1 is SNHLY and CDR2 FYNNEI. CDR3 amino acids: CTSVTGIAGYTF. CDR3 nucleotides: TGTACCAGCGTTACAGGGATAGCTGGCTACACCTTC.

The V and J genes are TRBV11-2 and TRBJ1-5; no clear D. Germline V lookup: CDR1 SGHAT, CDR2 FQNNGV. Between the trimmed V and J ends, which lost 1 base and 7 bases, there was a span of 8 bases. CDR3 length: 13 residues. The CDR3 loop reads CASSLGKGQPQHF. The CDR3 DNA reads as TGTGCCAGCAGCTTAGGCAAGGGCCAGCCCCAGCATTTT.

The CDR3 sequence: CASSYRSDTQYF. CDR3 nucleotide sequence: TGTGCCAGCAGCTACAGGTCAGATACGCAGTATTTT. V gene TRBV5-6 combines with J gene TRBJ2-3; a possible D gene is TRBD1 (5 bases). Germline CDR1 and CDR2: SGHDT and YYEEEE. This CDR3 contains 12 residues. V was shortened by 3 bases and J by 4 bases, with 6 bases between the two germline ends.

This clonotype was detected a few times. The chain employs TRBV7-2 and TRBJ2-5; D is uncertain. Matching the DNA end better, TRBJ2-7 makes the J call doubtful. The CDR3 length is 16 residues. Germline CDR1 is SGHTA and CDR2 is FQGNSA. This CDR3 is CASSPGRARISNEQYF. The CDR3 coding sequence is TGTGCCAGCAGCCCCGGTCGAGCCCGGATTTCCAACGAGCAGTACTTC.

For this clonotype: The junction departs from germline at one end; a sequencing error may be responsible. V gene TRBV20-1 combines with J gene TRBJ2-3, with 9 nucleotides matching TRBD1. CDR1 and CDR2 from the germline V gene are DFQATT and SNEGSKA (reference sequence). The CDR3 spans 17 residues. This CDR3 reads CSARSPGGQGVADTQYF. CDR3 DNA: TGTAGTGCTAGATCCCCTGGGGGACAGGGAGTCGCAGATACGCAGTATTTT.

J is TRBJ2-4 and V is TRBV6-1; D is perhaps TRBD2 (6 bases). The J call may be incorrect, as the DNA end agrees better with TRBJ2-7. CDR1 MNHNS and CDR2 SASEGT come from the germline V gene. This CDR3 has 15 amino acids. The CDR3 is CASAPGSGHYNEQYF. For the CDR3, the DNA is TGTGCCAGCGCCCCGGGGAGCGGGCACTACAACGAGCAGTACTTC.

V is TRBV2 and J is TRBJ1-1; perhaps TRBD1 as D (5 bases). The CDR3 runs 15 residues. The germline V gene has CDR1 SNHLY and CDR2 FYNNEI. The V gene lost 4 bases and the J gene lost 1 base, with 13 bases spanning the gap. CDR3 nucleotide sequence: TGTGCCAGCAGTGGCGGGGGGGGTACGAACACTGAAGCTTTCTTT. This gives the protein CASSGGGGTNTEAFF. The variable domain in full, with the rest retrieved from reference TRBV2 and TRBJ1-1, is EPEVTQTPSHQVTQMGQEVILRCVPISNHLYFYWYRQILGQKVEFLVSFYNNEISEKSEIFDDQFSVERPDGSNFTLKIRSTKLEDSAMYFCASSGGGGTNTEAFFGQGTRLTVV.

The gene calls are TRBV18 and TRBJ2-1; no firm D call. V shed 2 bases and J shed 0 bases, with 11 bases lying between them. CDR3 length: 16 amino acids. Germline-derived CDR1 and CDR2 are KGHSH and LQKENI. CDR3: CASSPEINLSYNEQFF. CDR3 coding DNA: TGTGCCAGCTCACCAGAGATTAATCTCTCCTACAATGAGCAGTTCTTC.

The gene calls are TRBV6-5 and TRBJ2-1; 12 bases are shared with TRBD1. Germline lookup yields CDR1 MNHEY and CDR2 SVGAGI. The CDR3 totals 16 residues. V dropped 6 bases and J dropped 5; count of bases not matched to a gene: 8. The CDR3 here is CASSPWGQGANNEQFF. The CDR3 DNA reads as TGTGCCAGCAGCCCGTGGGGACAGGGGGCGAACAATGAGCAGTTCTTC.

The gene calls are TRBV19 and TRBJ2-4; D may be TRBD2 (5 bases). With the DNA end fitting TRBJ2-7 better, the J assignment may be wrong. CDR3 length: 16 residues. Germline values: CDR1 LNHDA, CDR2 SQIVND (reference sequence). The chain's CDR3 is CASSIGETDVAYEQYF. DNA of the CDR3: TGTGCCAGTAGTATAGGGGAGACCGACGTTGCCTACGAGCAGTACTTC.

The V and J genes are TRBV28 and TRBJ1-2; weak D call: TRBD1 (5 bases). Trimming left V 2 bases short and J 4 bases short, with 8 bases between. Germline CDR1 is MDHEN and CDR2 is SYDVKM. CDR3 length equals 13 residues. CDR3 nucleotides: TGTGCCAGCAGTTTAGGGGACGCCTATGGCTACACCTTC. It encodes CASSLGDAYGYTF.